Following are 18 T cell receptor beta chains from one sample sequenced in a study of T-cell reconstitution after alpha-beta-depleted transplantation in children. The library targeted TCRbeta and was prepared with unique molecular identifiers. In TCRdb, the PCR reads were re-called with MiXCR into one record per CDR3 protein. Of approximately 190,000 distinct CDR3 sequences detected, around 8.4% appear once; the ten largest clones hold 35% to 45%. Material: PBMCs, mostly from graft donor cells, obtained 360 days after TCRalphabeta/CD19-depleted stem cell transplant. Source of these receptors: a male patient under 10 years old who had a stem cell transplant for acute myeloid leukemia, so the T cells may come from the graft donor.

The gene calls are TRBV3-1 and TRBJ2-1; tentative D call: TRBD1 (8 bases). This CDR3 spans 15 amino acids. CDR1 is LGHDT and CDR2 is YNNKEL in the germline V gene (reference sequence). The V end was cut by 4 bases, the J end by 8 bases, with 18 bases between. The CDR3: CASSLSRTGRDEQFF. DNA for the CDR3: TGTGCCAGCAGCCTCAGTCGGACAGGGAGGGATGAGCAGTTCTTC.

In this sample, this clonotype turned up many times. V gene TRBV10-3 combines with J gene TRBJ1-2; no definite D call. V was shortened by 2 bases and J by 0 bases, with 7 bases between the two germline ends. The CDR3 covers 14 residues. Germline CDR1 and CDR2: ENHRY and SYGVKD. CDR3 loop: CAISEASTNYGYTF. In DNA, the CDR3 is TGTGCCATCAGTGAGGCGTCCACTAACTATGGCTACACCTTC.

Ten or more counts support this clonotype. The chain has TRBV10-3 and TRBJ2-5; D remains unclear. Trimming removed 6 bases from V and 5 bases from J, with 10 bases in between. The CDR3 is 12 residues long. Germline-derived CDR1 and CDR2 are ENHRY and SYGVKD. The CDR3, as DNA: TGTGCCATCAGCCCCTACGGGGAGACCCAGTACTTC. Its protein is CAISPYGETQYF.

The V and J genes are TRBV12-3 or TRBV12-4 and TRBJ2-1; 8 nucleotides agree with TRBD2. The CDR3 sequence is 11 residues long. V was pared by 7 bases and J by 12 bases, with 5 bases of the junction left unmatched. CDR3 residues: CASTGGRGQFF. The CDR3 DNA is TGTGCCAGCACGGGGGGGCGGGGGCAGTTCTTC.

Many counts were recorded for this clonotype. The chain uses TRBV27 and TRBJ2-5; D is perhaps TRBD1 (6 bases). V shed 10 bases and J shed 4 bases, with 13 bases lying between them. CDR3 length equals 12 residues. Germline CDR1 reads MNHEY; CDR2 reads SMNVEV (reference sequence). The CDR3: CATQGLGETQYF. Here the CDR3 DNA reads TGTGCCACCCAGGGGCTGGGAGAGACCCAGTACTTC.

This clonotype was found a few times. The chain combines TRBV5-6 with TRBJ2-7; a weak D match, TRBD2 (6 bases). The V gene lost 0 bases and the J gene lost 2 bases, with 9 bases spanning the gap. The CDR3 has 14 amino acids. Germline V gene data show CDR1 as SGHDT and CDR2 as YYEEEE. The CDR3 DNA is TGTGCCAGCAGCTTGGTGACTAGGGCCTACGAGCAGTACTTC. Translated, it gives CASSLVTRAYEQYF.

This clonotype was seen repeatedly, ten times or more. The chain has TRBV7-2 and TRBJ2-1; D unresolved. CDR3 length: 16 amino acids. Trimming removed 1 base at V and 0 bases at J, with 10 bases between. Germline loops: CDR1 SGHTA, CDR2 FQGNSA. The CDR3 DNA reads TGTGCCAGCAGCTTAGTGGTGGCTAGCTCCTACAATGAGCAGTTCTTC. Protein product: CASSLVVASSYNEQFF.

The J gene is TRBJ1-3, the V gene TRBV7-6; 7 bases match TRBD1. This CDR3 spans 16 amino acids. Germline V lookup: CDR1 SGHVS, CDR2 FNYEAQ. J lost 0 bases, V lost 2 bases, and 4 bases had no gene match. In DNA form, the CDR3 reads TGTGCCAGCAGCTTAAGTGGGGACAGCTCTGGAAACACCATATATTTT. Translated: CASSLSGDSSGNTIYF.

This clonotype was picked up many times. V gene TRBV5-1 combines with J gene TRBJ2-7, with D unresolved. V was cut by 0 bases and J by 6 bases, with 4 bases left in between. The CDR3 is 11 amino acids. CDR1 and CDR2 (germline): SGHRS, YFSETQ. The CDR3 reads CASSLVGEQYF. CDR3 in DNA: TGCGCCAGCAGCTTGGTAGGCGAGCAGTACTTC.

This chain connects TRBV27 to TRBJ1-1, with D hard to call. The germline V gene encodes CDR1 MNHEY and CDR2 SMNVEV (reference sequence). The V end was cut by 6 bases, the J end by 5 bases, with 13 bases between. The CDR3 extends over 13 amino acids. CDR3 coding DNA: TGTGCCAGCAGAGGGTTTGGATCTACTGAAGCTTTCTTT. Translated, it gives CASRGFGSTEAFF.

This clonotype has just a few counts. The chain recombines TRBV5-1 with TRBJ2-1; TRBD2 aligns across 10 bases. Germline-derived CDR1 and CDR2 are SGHRS and YFSETQ. Trimming at V came to 0 bases and at J to 15 bases, leaving 6 bases not matched to a gene. This CDR3 spans 13 amino acids. CDR3 coding DNA: TGCGCCAGCAGCTTGGTAGCGGGAGGCTACCCGTTCTTC. Protein sequence: CASSLVAGGYPFF. Looking up the rest from reference TRBV5-1 and TRBJ2-1 gives the full variable domain: KAGVTQTPRYLIKTRGQQVTLSCSPISGHRSVSWYQQTPGQGLQFLFEYFSETQRNKGNFPGRFSGRQFSNSRSEMNVSTLELGDSALYLCASSLVAGGYPFFGPGTRLTVL.

About this clonotype itself: A junction boundary mismatches the germline segment, possibly from a read error. The chain has TRBV9 and TRBJ2-6, with D uncertain. This CDR3 is built from 17 residues. Germline values: CDR1 SGDLS, CDR2 YYNGEE. CDR3 loop: CASSVEWPVSGSNVLTF. In DNA, the CDR3 is TGTGCCAGCAGCGTAGAATGGCCTGTCTCTGGGTCCAACGTCCTGACTTTC.

The chain carries TRBV12-3 or TRBV12-4 and TRBJ2-7; 13 nucleotides match TRBD2. This CDR3 is 14 amino acids long. The junction had 7 bases not matched to a gene; V was cut back by 7 bases and J by 7 bases. The CDR3 reads CASTQLAGGIEQYF. The CDR3 nucleotides are TGTGCCAGCACCCAACTAGCGGGAGGGATTGAGCAGTACTTC.

The chain recombines TRBV7-6 with TRBJ2-7; perhaps TRBD2 as D (6 bases). Germline CDR1 is SGHVS and CDR2 is FNYEAQ. V dropped 6 bases and J dropped 3 bases, with 24 bases sitting between them. The CDR3 is 17 residues long. The CDR3 loop is CASSSRREIRFLYEQYF. The CDR3 bases are TGTGCCAGCAGTTCAAGGAGGGAAATTCGGTTTCTCTACGAGCAGTACTTC.

This clonotype was recorded a few times. The chain carries TRBV12-3 or TRBV12-4 and TRBJ1-3, with D possibly TRBD1 on 5 matching bases. CDR3 length: 14 residues. Trimming removed 8 bases at V and 8 bases at J, with 19 bases between. Here the CDR3 reads CASLRDERRDTIYF. The CDR3 DNA follows: TGTGCCAGCCTCCGGGACGAGAGGAGGGACACCATATATTTT.

The chain combines TRBV28 with TRBJ2-4, with TRBD1 identical over 11 bases. CDR1 and CDR2 from the germline V gene are MDHEN and SYDVKM. There are 12 residues in the CDR3. Losses at the gene ends were 10 bases for V and 9 bases for J; bases not matched to a gene: 5. CDR3 nucleotide sequence: TGTGCCACCGGACAGGGGGCGATCATTCAGTACTTC. This sequence encodes CATGQGAIIQYF.

There are many counts of this clonotype. This CDR3 is CASSAGQGADQPQHF. The CDR3 nucleotides are TGCGCCAGCAGCGCGGGACAGGGGGCGGATCAGCCCCAGCATTTT. V is TRBV5-1 and J is TRBJ1-5; the match to TRBD1 covers 12 bases. Germline trimming cut 4 bases from V and 5 bases from J; bases unmatched to any gene: 4. The germline V gene has CDR1 SGHRS and CDR2 YFSETQ. CDR3 length: 15 amino acids.

This clonotype turned up a few times. The chain employs TRBV20-1 and TRBJ2-5; D is ambiguous. V shed 0 bases and J shed 3 bases, with 8 bases lying between them. CDR3 length: 13 residues. The germline V gene encodes CDR1 DFQATT and CDR2 SNEGSKA (reference sequence). The CDR3 loop reads CSAREMAEETQYF. For the CDR3, the DNA is TGCAGTGCTAGAGAGATGGCAGAAGAGACCCAGTACTTC.